This is a list of T cell receptor beta chains from one sample in a study of CD4+ T cells in melanoma. Measured with immunoSEQ multiplex PCR; TCRdb has only the in-frame clones, and not every one. The table lists about 18,000 clones, approximately 81% of them singletons. What was sequenced was cells from a culture (not recorded whether cultured in vitro). These receptors all come from a human donor with melanoma. Both conserved end residues are part of each CDR3. The order of the fields is J gene, D gene, V gene, clone size, CDR3 DNA, CDR3 protein. D genes are given only for firm matches. Not every row has a clone size; where given, it reads once, few, many or a size class.

>TRBJ2-5|-|TRBV5-5|-
TGTGCCAGCAGCCGATCGACGGTTGGAGAGACCCAGTACTTC
CASSRSTVGETQYF
>TRBJ2-5|-|TRBV5-6|-
TGTGCCAGCAGCTTGCGGCAGGGAATGATGGAGACCCAGTACTTC
CASSLRQGMMETQYF
>TRBJ2-5|-|TRBV5-1|few
TGCGCCAGCAGAGCTAACCTCAGGGAGATCCGGGAGACCCAGTACTTC
CASRANLREIRETQYF
>TRBJ2-7|-|TRBV6-6|-
TGTGCCAGCAGTTACTCGAGAGGAGAGTCCTACGAGCAGTACTTC
CASSYSRGESYEQYF
>TRBJ2-7|-|TRBV5-1|-
TGCGCCAGCAGGGGACTTTCCTCCTACGAGCAGTACTTC
CASRGLSSYEQYF
>TRBJ2-1|TRBD1|TRBV2|-
TGTGCCAGCAGTAACAGGGGAGATGAGCAGTTCTTC
CASSNRGDEQFF
>TRBJ1-1|TRBD1|TRBV6-5|-
TGTGCCAGCAGCCGGACAGGGCCAAACACTGAAGCTTTCTTT
CASSRTGPNTEAFF
>TRBJ1-4|-|TRBV10-2|-
TGCGCCAGCAGGCGGGGGGTAGATAACGCCCTGTTTTTT
CASRRGVDNALFF
>TRBJ1-6|TRBD1|TRBV18|-
TGTGCCAGCTCACCGTCGACAGGGGATAATTCACCCCTCCACTTT
CASSPSTGDNSPLHF
>TRBJ1-2|TRBD1|TRBV5-1|once
TGCGCCAGCAGCTACACGGACAGGGGCGGGTATGGCTACACCTTC
CASSYTDRGGYGYTF
>TRBJ1-3|-|TRBV14|-
TGTGCCAGCAGCCAAGATGTCGGCTTATACTCTGGAAACACCATATATTTT
CASSQDVGLYSGNTIYF
>TRBJ2-7|TRBD1|TRBV27|-
TGTGCCAGCAGTTCTTGGACAGGGCGCGGTTACGAGCAGTACTTC
CASSSWTGRGYEQYF
>TRBJ1-2|-|TRBV19|-
TGTGCCAGTAGTATAGGCACAGGGTCCACAGCTAACTATGGCTACACCTTC
CASSIGTGSTANYGYTF
>TRBJ2-7|-|TRBV19|-
TGTGCCAGTAGTACGGAGGGGGGACCAGACGAGCAGTACTTC
CASSTEGGPDEQYF
>TRBJ2-3|-|TRBV4-1|-
TGCGCCAGCAGCGCGCGGGGGCCCCCGGGGGATACGCAGTATTTT
CASSARGPPGDTQYF
>TRBJ1-6|TRBD1|TRBV27|-
TGTGCCAGCGCCAGGACAGGGGCGAATTCACCCCTCCACTTT
CASARTGANSPLHF
>TRBJ1-6|-|TRBV5-8|-
TGTGCCAGCACGTTAAGGGACACAGGAAGGGACTCACCCCTCCACTTT
CASTLRDTGRDSPLHF
>TRBJ2-3|TRBD1|TRBV9|-
TGTGCCAGCAGCGCCCGCGGACAGGGTACGATGAGCACAGATACGCAGTATTTT
CASSARGQGTMSTDTQYF
>TRBJ1-1|-|TRBV12-5|-
TGTGCTAGTGGTTTGGAGGAGGGGACTGAAGCTTTCTTT
CASGLEEGTEAFF
>TRBJ2-1|TRBD2|TRBV4-1|-
TGCGCCAGCAGCCATCCAGCGGGGGCCGGGAATGAGCAGTTCTTC
CASSHPAGAGNEQFF